One and the same sample provided the 25 T cell receptor beta chains below, sequenced in a study of T cell repertoires in cytomegalovirus infection. Antigens of these TCRs are unknown. Each CDR3 protein gets one entry after TCRdb re-called the reads with MiXCR. The repertoire has 650,000 to 850,000 distinct CDR3 sequences, roughly 29% of them found once; the top ten carry under 15%. This specimen consisted of cultured CD8+ T cells from PBMCs, obtained from culture after CMV antigen stimulation. Receptors originate from a human donor in good health (CMV status not recorded). Some clones in this sample may be carry-over from other donors' samples.

The V gene is TRBV6-2 or TRBV6-3, the J gene TRBJ1-6; 7 bases match TRBD1. The CDR3 loop spans 18 amino acids. The ends lost 4 bases at V and 0 bases at J; junction bases unmatched: 9. CDR1 and CDR2 from the germline V gene are MNHEY and SVGEGT. The DNA of the CDR3 is TGTGCCAGCAGTTCCCCCGGACAGGCGAGCTCCTATAATTCACCCCTCCACTTT. Its protein product is CASSSPGQASSYNSPLHF.

This chain uses TRBV6-1 with TRBJ2-3, with TRBD2 as a possible D gene (6 bases). There are 16 residues in the CDR3. Trimming removed 6 bases at V and 2 bases at J, with 18 bases between. Germline loops: CDR1 MNHNS, CDR2 SASEGT. The DNA for the CDR3 is TGTGCCAGCAGCAAAGGGGCTAGCGCCTACACAGATACGCAGTATTTT. Translated: CASSKGASAYTDTQYF.

A few counts support this clonotype. V is TRBV6-5 and J is TRBJ2-3; TRBD1 or TRBD2 may be the D gene (5 bases each). The V gene lost 6 bases and the J gene lost 5 bases, with 6 bases spanning the gap. Per the germline V gene, CDR1 is MNHEY and CDR2 is SVGAGI. This CDR3 has 11 amino acids. The CDR3 bases are TGTGCCAGCAGGAGGGGAGATACGCAGTATTTT. Protein product: CASRRGDTQYF.

V is TRBV12-3 or TRBV12-4 and J is TRBJ2-1; TRBD1 aligns across 8 bases. CDR3 length: 12 amino acids. V dropped 6 bases and J dropped 11; count of bases not matched to a gene: 6. The CDR3 protein is CASSHDRGKQFF. CDR3 in DNA: TGTGCCAGCAGCCACGACAGGGGTAAGCAGTTCTTC.

The table lists this clonotype with many counts. The chain recombines TRBV7-6 with TRBJ2-7, with D unclear. This CDR3 spans 16 amino acids. Trimming stripped 2 bases from V and 2 bases from J, with 16 bases between. The germline V gene encodes CDR1 SGHVS and CDR2 FNYEAQ. Here the CDR3 reads CASSLRLRQETYEQYV. CDR3 bases: TGTGCCAGCAGCTTACGGCTAAGGCAGGAGACCTACGAGCAGTACGTC.

This clonotype was observed a few times. This sequence joins TRBV5-1 and TRBJ2-1; unclear D gene. The CDR3 extends over 14 amino acids. V shed 0 bases and J shed 8 bases, with 12 bases lying between them. CDR1 and CDR2 (germline): SGHRS, YFSETQ. The CDR3 here is CASSLARVTDEQFF. As DNA, the CDR3 is TGCGCCAGCAGCTTGGCTAGAGTTACGGATGAGCAGTTCTTC.

This clonotype appeared many times. The gene calls are TRBV7-3 and TRBJ2-1, with TRBD1 identical over 7 bases. Unmatched junction bases numbered 9, after V lost 3 bases and J lost 7 bases. Germline CDR1 and CDR2: SGHTA and FQGTGA. CDR3 size: 15 residues. This CDR3 is CASSLGQSGRNEQFF. The CDR3 DNA is TGTGCCAGCAGCTTGGGACAGTCTGGGCGGAATGAGCAGTTCTTC.

This clonotype has only a few counts. This chain uses TRBV28 with TRBJ2-3; 8 nucleotides line up with TRBD2. This CDR3 is 15 amino acids long. The germline V gene has CDR1 MDHEN and CDR2 SYDVKM. The V and J ends lost 6 bases and 2 bases, in that order; junction bases with no gene match: 7. The CDR3 DNA sequence: TGTGCCAGCAGGGGTCGCGGGGGGAACACAGATACGCAGTATTTT. Translated: CASRGRGGNTDTQYF.

The chain has TRBV6-1 and TRBJ1-5, with D hard to call. Germline loops: CDR1 MNHNS, CDR2 SASEGT. The ends were cut back, 4 bases at V and 3 bases at J, with 7 bases in the middle. This CDR3 has 13 residues. The CDR3 nucleotides are TGTGCCAGCAGTGGGACCTCCAATCAGCCCCAGCATTTT. Its protein product is CASSGTSNQPQHF.

This clonotype was seen ten or more times. The chain recombines TRBV7-2 with TRBJ1-2; 7 nucleotides agree with TRBD1. Germline assignment: CDR1 SGHTA and CDR2 FQGNSA. The CDR3 loop spans 16 amino acids. V lost 4 bases to trimming and J lost 4 bases; unmatched junction nucleotides: 12. CDR3 DNA: TGTGCCAGCAGCTCTACACAGGGGAGTTGGGTCTATGGCTACACCTTC. This encodes CASSSTQGSWVYGYTF.

The V call is TRBV6-1, the J call TRBJ1-1; 12 bases match TRBD1. From germline, CDR1 is MNHNS and CDR2 SASEGT. V shed 2 bases and J 5 bases; nucleotides not matched to a gene: 3. There are 15 residues in the CDR3. DNA for the CDR3: TGTGCCAGCAGTGAATGGGACAGGGGGCGAACTGAAGCTTTCTTT. It specifies CASSEWDRGRTEAFF.

This clonotype showed up many times. V usage is TRBV9 and J usage is TRBJ2-5; tentatively, D is TRBD1 (6 bases). Per germline, CDR1 SGDLS and CDR2 YYNGEE. The CDR3 has 16 residues. V lost 2 bases and J 1 base, leaving 15 bases between the germline ends. CDR3 sequence: CASSVGNWDIQETQYF. DNA of the CDR3: TGTGCCAGCAGCGTCGGGAACTGGGACATCCAAGAGACCCAGTACTTC.

The rearrangement links TRBV7-9 to TRBJ2-2, with a weak D call TRBD1 (6 bases). Deletions cut 3 bases from V and 3 bases from J, with 8 bases between. CDR1 and CDR2 (germline): SEHNR, FQNEAQ (reference sequence). The CDR3 totals 14 residues. CDR3 amino acids: CASSLDSHTGELFF. The DNA of the CDR3 is TGTGCCAGCAGCTTGGACAGTCACACCGGGGAGCTGTTTTTT.

In its sample, this clonotype was seen a few times. This chain links TRBV12-3 or TRBV12-4 with TRBJ2-3; D might be TRBD1 (6 bases). The CDR3 is 16 amino acids. Between the trimmed V and J ends, which lost 5 bases and 0 bases, there was a span of 15 bases. This chain's CDR3 is CASSQGSGQSTDTQYF. The CDR3 DNA reads TGTGCCAGCAGTCAAGGCTCAGGACAGAGCACAGATACGCAGTATTTT.

The chain uses TRBV7-9 and TRBJ2-6; 7 bases fit TRBD1. The germline gives CDR1 SEHNR, CDR2 FQNEAQ (reference sequence). V trimming: 2 bases; J trimming: 0 bases; junction bases outside the gene matches: 10. The CDR3 contains 19 residues. Here the CDR3 DNA reads TGTGCCAGCAGCTTAAGTACAACAGGGGCTTACTCTGGGGCCAACGTCCTGACTTTC. Translation gives CASSLSTTGAYSGANVLTF. The full variable domain, with the rest looked up from reference TRBV7-9 and TRBJ2-6, is DTGVSQNPRHKITKRGQNVTFRCDPISEHNRLYWYRQTLGQGPEFLTYFQNEAQLEKSRLLSDRFSAERPKGSFSTLEIQRTEQGDSAMYLCASSLSTTGAYSGANVLTFGAGSRLTVL.

V and J are TRBV7-3 and TRBJ2-1; maybe TRBD1 (6 bases). From germline, CDR1 is SGHTA and CDR2 FQGTGA. V was trimmed by 0 bases and J by 4 bases, leaving 16 bases between them. The CDR3 loop spans 17 amino acids. The CDR3 region has the DNA TGTGCCAGCAGCTTAACAGGCCAGGGGAATAAATACAATGAGCAGTTCTTC. Encoded protein: CASSLTGQGNKYNEQFF.

The V call is TRBV7-6, the J call TRBJ1-2; 9 positions agree with TRBD1. Germline V gene data show CDR1 as SGHVS and CDR2 as FNYEAQ. The CDR3 is made up of 13 amino acids. Trimming took 5 bases from V and 2 from J; bases not matched to a gene: 0. CDR3 region: CASSGTGNYGYTF. The CDR3, as DNA: TGTGCCAGCAGCGGGACAGGGAACTATGGCTACACCTTC.

This clonotype was detected a few times. The chain employs TRBV7-2 and TRBJ2-7; TRBD1 matches 9 bases. Trimming at V came to 7 bases and at J to 0 bases, leaving 4 bases not matched to a gene. Germline values: CDR1 SGHTA, CDR2 FQGNSA. This CDR3 contains 14 residues. CDR3 sequence (DNA): TGTGCCAGCATAGGGACAGGGCCCTCCTACGAGCAGTACTTC. Translated: CASIGTGPSYEQYF.

This clonotype was counted only a few times. CDR3 nucleotides: TGTGCCAGCACCGGGGGGGGATATGAGCAGTTCTTC. As protein: CASTGGGYEQFF. V gene TRBV12-3 or TRBV12-4 combines with J gene TRBJ2-1, with 8 bases lining up with TRBD2. V lost 7 bases, J lost 8 bases, and 4 bases stayed unmatched. The CDR3 is 12 residues long.

This clonotype occurred a few times. The chain links TRBV27 to TRBJ2-4; TRBD2 is a possible D gene (7 bases). The CDR3 extends over 16 amino acids. In germline, CDR1 is MNHEY, CDR2 SMNVEV (reference sequence). V was pared by 3 bases and J by 8 bases, with 20 bases between. CDR3 nucleotides: TGTGCCAGCAGTTTTTGGCCCCGGGGGGCGCAAGACATTCAGTACTTC. This gives the protein CASSFWPRGAQDIQYF.

This clonotype was recorded once. The V and J genes are TRBV18 and TRBJ2-3; 12 nucleotides align to TRBD1. Germline V gene lookup returns CDR1 KGHSH and CDR2 LQKENI. V lost 2 bases and J lost 1; bases outside the gene matches: 7. The CDR3 covers 18 residues. CDR3 DNA: TGTGCCAGCTCACCATTCCGGGACAGGGGGCTCGGCACAGATACGCAGTATTTT. Its protein product is CASSPFRDRGLGTDTQYF.

This clonotype was observed a few times. This chain joins TRBV29-1 and TRBJ2-3; D is perhaps TRBD1 (6 bases). Looked up from germline, CDR1 is SQVTM and CDR2 is ANQGSEA. Trimming stripped 8 bases from V and 3 bases from J, with 15 bases between. The CDR3 has 13 residues. CDR3 loop: CSPWDTETDTQYF. The CDR3 DNA follows: TGCAGCCCGTGGGACACCGAAACAGATACGCAGTATTTT.

The chain recombines TRBV5-1 with TRBJ2-5; D unclear. V was shortened by 2 bases and J by 3 bases, with 8 bases between the two germline ends. Germline assignment: CDR1 SGHRS and CDR2 YFSETQ. The CDR3 runs to 13 residues. CDR3 in DNA: TGCGCCAGCAGCTTTCAGTACAAAGAGACCCAGTACTTC. The encoded protein is CASSFQYKETQYF.

In its sample, this clonotype was seen a few times. This chain uses TRBV18 with TRBJ1-1, with 8 bases aligning to TRBD1. CDR1 KGHSH and CDR2 LQKENI come from the germline V gene. The CDR3 is 16 residues long. The V segment lost 4 bases and the J segment 1 base; nucleotides outside the gene matches: 8. CDR3 residues: CASSLNQGAENTEAFF. The CDR3 bases are TGTGCCAGCTCACTTAATCAGGGGGCAGAGAACACTGAAGCTTTCTTT.

The chain has TRBV3-1 and TRBJ2-1; TRBD2 matches 7 bases. After removal of 2 bases from V and 2 bases from J, the junction contained 6 bases not matched to a gene. From germline, CDR1 is LGHDT and CDR2 YNNKEL (reference sequence). The CDR3 contains 16 residues. The CDR3 region is CASSQLSSGAYNEQFF. CDR3 in DNA: TGTGCCAGCAGCCAATTATCTAGCGGCGCCTACAATGAGCAGTTCTTC.